The rows below give T cell receptor beta chains drawn from one sample of a study of blood T cell repertoires in COVID-19. The protocol was immunoSEQ multiplex PCR, while the TCRdb copy is restricted to in-frame clones and leaves out a portion. The sample gives some 100,000 clones, roughly 86% of which show up once; around 10% is in the top ten. The sample taken for sequencing was peripheral blood. These receptors were collected from a man aged 45-65 years with acute or convalescent COVID-19. CDR3s include the opening cysteine and the closing phenylalanine or tryptophan. The D gene is left open where the match is weak. The size of a clone is reported for some rows only, either as once, few or many, or as a class for expanded clones.

d_gene: NA; abundance: NA; v_gene: TRBV24-1; j_gene: TRBJ1-4; CDR3aa: CATTEEGIGEKLFF; CDR3nt: TGTGCCACCACCGAGGAGGGGATCGGGGAAAAACTGTTTTTT
d_gene: TRBD2; abundance: NA; v_gene: TRBV19; j_gene: TRBJ2-3; CDR3aa: CASSTLPSGSTDTQYF; CDR3nt: TGTGCCAGTAGCACCTTGCCTAGCGGAAGCACAGATACGCAGTATTTT
d_gene: NA; abundance: few; v_gene: TRBV7-9; j_gene: TRBJ2-7; CDR3aa: CASSLAYYSGEQYF; CDR3nt: TGTGCCAGCAGCTTAGCCTACTACTCGGGCGAGCAGTACTTC
d_gene: TRBD1; abundance: NA; v_gene: TRBV7-9; j_gene: TRBJ1-6; CDR3aa: CASSLAPTGGDSPLHF; CDR3nt: TGTGCCAGCAGCTTGGCTCCGACAGGGGGCGACTCACCCCTCCACTTT
d_gene: NA; abundance: once; v_gene: TRBV11-3; j_gene: TRBJ2-1; CDR3aa: CASSLDHGRIREQFF; CDR3nt: TGTGCCAGCAGCTTAGATCACGGGAGAATAAGGGAGCAGTTCTTC
d_gene: NA; abundance: NA; v_gene: TRBV11-3; j_gene: TRBJ1-5; CDR3aa: CASSLGSRNQPQHF; CDR3nt: TGTGCCAGCAGCTTGGGCAGTCGGAATCAGCCCCAGCATTTT
d_gene: NA; abundance: NA; v_gene: TRBV25-1; j_gene: TRBJ1-1; CDR3aa: CASSGGVDTEAFF; CDR3nt: TGTGCCAGCAGTGGGGGGGTGGACACTGAAGCTTTCTTT
d_gene: NA; abundance: NA; v_gene: TRBV19; j_gene: TRBJ2-7; CDR3aa: CASSTRTGSSYEQYF; CDR3nt: TGTGCCAGTAGTACCCGGACGGGAAGCTCCTACGAGCAGTACTTC
d_gene: TRBD2; abundance: NA; v_gene: TRBV7-9; j_gene: TRBJ2-5; CDR3aa: CASSLVAGVEETQYF; CDR3nt: TGTGCCAGCAGCTTAGTAGCGGGAGTGGAAGAGACCCAGTACTTC
d_gene: NA; abundance: few; v_gene: TRBV7-6; j_gene: TRBJ1-4; CDR3aa: CASSFPNEKLFF; CDR3nt: TGTGCCAGCAGCTTCCCGAATGAAAAACTGTTTTTT
d_gene: TRBD1; abundance: NA; v_gene: TRBV7-8; j_gene: TRBJ1-2; CDR3aa: CASSSGQGLGYTF; CDR3nt: TGTGCCAGCAGCTCGGGACAGGGACTTGGCTACACCTTC
d_gene: TRBD1; abundance: NA; v_gene: TRBV7-9; j_gene: TRBJ2-7; CDR3aa: CASSLRQGASYEQYF; CDR3nt: TGTGCCAGCAGCTTAAGGCAGGGGGCGTCCTACGAGCAGTACTTC